A single sample is the source of the 12 T cell receptor beta chains below, sequenced in a study of metastatic and nonmetastatic thyroid tumors. Thyroid surgery was preceded by no treatment in any patient. TCRdb re-called clones via MiXCR from the PCR reads. The sample shows roughly 42,000 clones, under 20% of them seen only once. Sequencing was done on a sample of tumor tissue. The receptor set was obtained from a female donor with papillary thyroid cancer or a benign thyroid nodule (not recorded which). Some clones in this sample may be carry-over from other donors' samples.

A note on this clone: One base away lies a much larger clone, so this may be a sequencing read error. CDR3 coding DNA: TGTGCCATCAGCTTAGTTGGGATTGGGGAGACCCAGTACTTC. This encodes CAISLVGIGETQYF. This chain connects TRBV7-9 to TRBJ2-5; D ambiguous. The CDR3 has 14 residues. CDR1 is SEHNR and CDR2 is FQNEAQ in the germline V gene (reference sequence).

Ten or more counts support this clone. The J gene is TRBJ2-4, the V gene TRBV20-1; no definite D call. V was pared by 3 bases and J by 0 bases, with 6 bases between. CDR3 length equals 13 residues. Germline CDR1 and CDR2: DFQATT and SNEGSKA (reference sequence). As DNA, the CDR3 is TGCAGTGCTAGGATCCCAGCCAAAAACATTCAGTACTTC. Amino acid sequence: CSARIPAKNIQYF.

This clone appeared a few times. Possible read error: a much larger clone is one base away. J is TRBJ2-3 and V is TRBV6-2 or TRBV6-3, with D possibly being TRBD2 (6 bases). The CDR3 is made up of 14 amino acids. Germline V lookup: CDR1 MNHEY, CDR2 SVGEGT. CDR3 in DNA: TGTGCAAGCAGTTTCCGGGAGTTCACAGATACGCAGTATTTT. Residues: CASSFREFTDTQYF.

This clone was recorded at least ten times. The V call is TRBV6-1, the J call TRBJ2-6, with 8 positions matching TRBD1. The length of the CDR3 is 17 residues. V lost 4 bases to trimming and J lost 0 bases; unmatched junction nucleotides: 5. Germline V lookup: CDR1 MNHNS, CDR2 SASEGT. The DNA of the CDR3 is TGTGCCAGCAGTGGGACAGGGATACGCTCTGGGGCCAACGTCCTGACTTTC. Translation gives CASSGTGIRSGANVLTF.

This clone was observed at least ten times. The chain combines TRBV13 with TRBJ2-7; D remains ambiguous. Trimming left V 2 bases short and J 2 bases short, with 7 bases between. Per the germline V gene, CDR1 is PRHDT and CDR2 is FYEKMQ (reference sequence). This CDR3 region has 13 residues. CDR3: CASSLRSTYEQYF. Written as DNA, the CDR3 is TGTGCCAGCAGCTTAAGGTCGACCTACGAGCAGTACTTC.

This clone was picked up many times. This chain joins TRBV9 and TRBJ2-3; weak D call: TRBD2 (6 bases). Between the trimmed V and J ends, which lost 0 bases and 3 bases, there was a span of 11 bases. Germline lookup yields CDR1 SGDLS and CDR2 YYNGEE. This CDR3 spans 15 amino acids. The CDR3 region has the DNA TGTGCCAGCAGCGTAGGCGGGGCCGGGACAGATACGCAGTATTTT. Translated, it gives CASSVGGAGTDTQYF. Filled out from reference TRBV9 and TRBJ2-3, the complete variable domain reads DSGVTQTPKHLITATGQRVTLRCSPRSGDLSVYWYQQSLDQGLQFLIQYYNGEERAKGNILERFSAQQFPDLHSELNLSSLELGDSALYFCASSVGGAGTDTQYFGPGTRLTVL.

This clone was observed at least ten times. The same CDR3 arises from other DNA sequences in this sample as well. The chain joins TRBV29-1 to TRBJ1-1, with TRBD1 matching over 8 bases. Per germline, CDR1 SQVTM and CDR2 ANQGSEA. Trimming removed 5 bases from V and 4 bases from J; junction bases left unmatched: 6. The CDR3 covers 13 residues. The CDR3: CSVYGQGITEAFF. CDR3 in DNA: TGCAGCGTTTACGGACAGGGTATCACTGAAGCTTTCTTT. The full variable domain, rest sourced from reference TRBV29-1 and TRBJ1-1, is SAVISQKPSRDICQRGTSLTIQCQVDSQVTMMFWYRQQPGQSLTLIATANQGSEATYESGFVIDKFPISRPNLTFSTLTVSNMSPEDSSIYLCSVYGQGITEAFFGQGTRLTVV.

Points on this clone: A much larger clone differs by one base, so this may be a read error. CDR3: CSTRDTSGGAFNEQFF. In DNA, the CDR3 is TGCAGTACTAGAGATACTAGCGGGGGGGCCTTTAATGAGCAGTTCTTC. This chain uses TRBV20-1 with TRBJ2-1, with 13 positions matching TRBD2. This CDR3 is built from 16 residues. Germline V gene data show CDR1 as DFQATT and CDR2 as SNEGSKA (reference sequence).

With respect to this clone: This may come from a read error, since a much larger clone is one base off. The CDR3 nucleotides are TGTGCCATCAGTGATCCTGCTCCGGTGGCTGGAAACACCATACATTTT. Translated, it gives CAISDPAPVAGNTIHF. The chain has TRBV10-3 and TRBJ1-3; unclear D gene. CDR3 size: 16 residues. CDR1 ENHRY and CDR2 SYGVKD come from the germline V gene.

The V and J genes are TRBV24-1 and TRBJ2-5; D call uncertain. Trimming pared 7 bases from V and 1 base from J, leaving 12 bases between. Looked up from germline, CDR1 is KGHDR and CDR2 is SFDVKD. The CDR3 is made up of 14 amino acids. In nucleotides, the CDR3 is TGTGCCACCAGCGACCAGGTTTTCCAAGAGACCCAGTACTTC. Its translation is CATSDQVFQETQYF.

Here the CDR3 reads CSVEDPSGGAGTEAFF. The CDR3, as DNA: TGCAGCGTTGAAGATCCCTCGGGGGGCGCAGGCACTGAAGCTTTCTTT. The V call is TRBV29-1, the J call TRBJ1-1; TRBD1 is a possible D gene (6 bases). The germline V gene encodes CDR1 SQVTM and CDR2 ANQGSEA. Trimming pared 0 bases from V and 4 bases from J, leaving 18 bases between. This CDR3 contains 16 residues.

V gene TRBV7-3 combines with J gene TRBJ2-3; D unresolved. V was trimmed by 2 bases and J by 4 bases, leaving 7 bases between them. CDR3 length: 13 residues. The V gene's germline CDR1 is SGHTA and CDR2 FQGTGA. CDR3 sequence: CASSLGVSDTQYF. In DNA, the CDR3 is TGTGCCAGCAGCTTAGGGGTTTCAGATACGCAGTATTTT. The whole variable domain, remainder taken from reference TRBV7-3 and TRBJ2-3, is GAGVSQTPSNKVTEKGKYVELRCDPISGHTALYWYRQSLGQGPEFLIYFQGTGAADDSGLPNDRFFAVRPEGSVSTLKIQRTERGDSAVYLCASSLGVSDTQYFGPGTRLTVL.